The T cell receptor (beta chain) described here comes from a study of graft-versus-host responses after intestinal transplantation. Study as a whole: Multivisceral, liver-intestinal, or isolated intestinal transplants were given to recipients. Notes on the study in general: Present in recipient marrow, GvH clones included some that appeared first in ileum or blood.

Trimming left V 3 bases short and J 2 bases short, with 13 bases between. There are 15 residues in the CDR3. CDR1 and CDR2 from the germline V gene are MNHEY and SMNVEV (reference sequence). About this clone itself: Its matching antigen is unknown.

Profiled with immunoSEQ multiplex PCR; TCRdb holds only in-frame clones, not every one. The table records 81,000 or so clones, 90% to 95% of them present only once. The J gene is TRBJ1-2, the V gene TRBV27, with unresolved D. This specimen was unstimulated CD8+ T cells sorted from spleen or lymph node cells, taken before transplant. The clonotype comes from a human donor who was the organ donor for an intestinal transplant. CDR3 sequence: CASSFTLADNYGYTF. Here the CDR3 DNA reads TGTGCCAGCAGTTTTACTCTAGCGGACAACTATGGCTACACCTTC.